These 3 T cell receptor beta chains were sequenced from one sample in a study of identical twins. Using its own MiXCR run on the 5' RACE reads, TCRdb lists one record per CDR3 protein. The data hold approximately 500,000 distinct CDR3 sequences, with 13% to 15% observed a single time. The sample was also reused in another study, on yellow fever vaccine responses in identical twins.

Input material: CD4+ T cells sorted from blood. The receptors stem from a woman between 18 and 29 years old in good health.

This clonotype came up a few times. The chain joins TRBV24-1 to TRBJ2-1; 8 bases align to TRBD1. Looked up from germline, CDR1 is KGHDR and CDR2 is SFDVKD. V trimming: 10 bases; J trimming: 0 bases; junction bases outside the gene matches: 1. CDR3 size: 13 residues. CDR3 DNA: TGTGCCACAGGACAGGGCTCCTACAATGAGCAGTTCTTC. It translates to CATGQGSYNEQFF.

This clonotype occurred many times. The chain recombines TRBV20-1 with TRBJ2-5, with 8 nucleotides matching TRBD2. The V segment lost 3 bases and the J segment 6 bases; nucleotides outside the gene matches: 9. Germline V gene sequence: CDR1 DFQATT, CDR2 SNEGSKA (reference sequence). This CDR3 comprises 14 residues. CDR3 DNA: TGCAGTGCTAGCCCTCGGAGCGGGAGACAGACCCAGTACTTC. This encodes CSASPRSGRQTQYF.

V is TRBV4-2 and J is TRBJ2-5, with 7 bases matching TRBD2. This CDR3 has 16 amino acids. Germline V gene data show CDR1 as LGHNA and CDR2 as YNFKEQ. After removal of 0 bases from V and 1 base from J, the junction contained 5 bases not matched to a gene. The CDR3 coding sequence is TGTGCCAGCAGCCAAGACTGGCGGGGGACCCAAGAGACCCAGTACTTC. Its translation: CASSQDWRGTQETQYF.